This paragraph reports one T cell receptor (beta chain). This record belongs to a study of spatial heterogeneity in lung cancer. Across the study: A consistent excess of beta-chain over alpha-chain sequences was detected.

Time point: sample taken at primary tumor resection. Whole RNA obtained from tumor, nontumor lung or frozen PBMC underwent sequencing without sorting. Via MiXCR, TCRdb re-called the 5' RACE reads, giving one row per CDR3 protein. The data contain about 82,000 distinct CDR3 sequences, approximately 12% of them singletons. The CDR3 is 15 residues long. The germline gives CDR1 MNHNY, CDR2 SVGAGI (reference sequence). The V end lost 7 bases, the J end lost 2 bases, and 18 bases lay between the germline ends. This TCR was recovered from a male donor with early-stage non-small cell lung cancer. The sequencing here drew on PBMCs, taken at surgery. The gene calls are TRBV6-6 and TRBJ2-7; possible D gene TRBD1, 5 bases. DNA for the CDR3: TGTGCCAGCACCGCCCAGGGCTCGATCACCTACGAGCAGTACTTC. Its translation is CASTAQGSITYEQYF.